This record looks at one T cell receptor beta chain sequence and its context. The antigen is undetermined. An end of the junction differs from the germline gene, which may be a read error. The data derive from a study of T cells in tuberculosis. Regarding the study as a whole: Smaller distances to GMM-specific TCRs suggested their expansion in active tuberculosis.

TCRdb's copy holds only in-frame clones and misses some; the assay was immunoSEQ multiplex PCR. Of fewer than 30,000 clones listed, over 85% were seen once; the top ten hold over 4.5%. The CDR3 length is 17 residues. The germline CDR1 and CDR2 sequences are SGHTA and FQGNSA. The sample consisted of PBMCs. This TCR derives from a donor aged 10-29 years with latent tuberculosis or without tuberculosis infection. The chain carries TRBV7-2 and TRBJ2-6; maybe TRBD1 (7 bases). The CDR3 nucleotides read TGTGCCAGCACCTCCCCAGGGGGGTTATCTGGTGCCAACGTCCTGACTTTC. It encodes CASTSPGGLSGANVLTF.